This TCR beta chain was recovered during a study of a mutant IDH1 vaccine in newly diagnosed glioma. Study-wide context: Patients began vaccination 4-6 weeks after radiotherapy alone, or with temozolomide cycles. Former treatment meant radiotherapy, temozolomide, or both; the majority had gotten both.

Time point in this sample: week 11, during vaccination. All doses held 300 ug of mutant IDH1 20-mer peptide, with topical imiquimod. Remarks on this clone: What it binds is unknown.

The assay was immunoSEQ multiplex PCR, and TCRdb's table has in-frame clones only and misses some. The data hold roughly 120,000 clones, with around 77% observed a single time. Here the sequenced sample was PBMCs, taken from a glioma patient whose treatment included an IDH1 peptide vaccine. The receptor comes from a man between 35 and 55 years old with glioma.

The DNA of the CDR3 is TGTGCCAGCCTCGGGACAGGGGGAGGAAACACCATATATTTT. Its translation is CASLGTGGGNTIYF. The chain couples TRBV2 to TRBJ1-3; 11 bases are a match to TRBD1. Germline V gene lookup returns CDR1 SNHLY and CDR2 FYNNEI. With V trimmed by 8 bases and J by 4 bases, 4 bases remained unmatched. This CDR3 region has 14 residues.